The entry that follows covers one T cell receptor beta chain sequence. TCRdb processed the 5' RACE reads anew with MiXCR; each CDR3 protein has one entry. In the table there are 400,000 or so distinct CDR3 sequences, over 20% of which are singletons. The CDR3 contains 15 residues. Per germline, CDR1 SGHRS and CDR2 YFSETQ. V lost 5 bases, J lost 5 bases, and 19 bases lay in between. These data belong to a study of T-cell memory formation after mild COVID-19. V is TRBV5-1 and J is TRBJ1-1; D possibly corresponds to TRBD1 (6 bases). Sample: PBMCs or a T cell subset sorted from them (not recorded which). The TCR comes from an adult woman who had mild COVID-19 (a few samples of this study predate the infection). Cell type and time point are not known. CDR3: CASRDHRVRETEAFF. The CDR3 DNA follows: TGCGCCAGCAGGGACCACAGGGTAAGGGAGACTGAAGCTTTCTTT.